This T cell receptor beta chain was captured in a study of cytomegalovirus exposure and HLA in healthy donors. Whole-study results and caveats: In a later analysis, TCR beta V- and J-gene trimming was associated with a missense DCLRE1C variant.

Both 60 Vbeta primers and 13 Jbeta primers went into the PCR. Measured with immunoSEQ multiplex PCR; TCRdb has only the in-frame clones, and not every one. The sample has under 300,000 clones; about nine tenths are singletons. On this clone: The antigen remains undetermined.

Per the germline V gene, CDR1 is LNHDA and CDR2 is SQIVND (reference sequence). Losses at the gene ends were 5 bases for V and 3 bases for J; bases not matched to a gene: 9. CDR3 length equals 15 residues. The V call is TRBV19, the J call TRBJ1-1; 7 nucleotides align to TRBD1. The receptor was derived from a man aged 40-49 years in good health and CMV-seropositive. The sequencing sample was made of PBMCs. DNA of the CDR3: TGTGCCAGTAGTGGATCCTACAGGGGCGACACTGAAGCTTTCTTT. It yields the protein CASSGSYRGDTEAFF.